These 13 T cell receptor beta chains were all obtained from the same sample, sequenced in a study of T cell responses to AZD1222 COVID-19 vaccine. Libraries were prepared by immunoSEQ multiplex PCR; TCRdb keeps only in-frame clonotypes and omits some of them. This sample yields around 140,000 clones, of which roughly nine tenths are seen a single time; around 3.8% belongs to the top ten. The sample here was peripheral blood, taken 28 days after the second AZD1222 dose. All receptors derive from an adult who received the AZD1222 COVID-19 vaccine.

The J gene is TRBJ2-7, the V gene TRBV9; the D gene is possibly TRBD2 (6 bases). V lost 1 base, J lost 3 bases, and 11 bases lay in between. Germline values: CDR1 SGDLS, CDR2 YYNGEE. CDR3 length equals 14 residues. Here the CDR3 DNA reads TGTGCCAGCAGCGTAAATCTGGAGGGCTACGAGCAGTACTTC. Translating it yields CASSVNLEGYEQYF.

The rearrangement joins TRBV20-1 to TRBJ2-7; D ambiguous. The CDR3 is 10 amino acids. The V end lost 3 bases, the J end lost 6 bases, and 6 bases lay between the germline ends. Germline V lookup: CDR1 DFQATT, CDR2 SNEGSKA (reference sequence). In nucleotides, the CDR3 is TGCAGTGCTAGTACCGGCGAGCAGTACTTC. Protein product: CSASTGEQYF.

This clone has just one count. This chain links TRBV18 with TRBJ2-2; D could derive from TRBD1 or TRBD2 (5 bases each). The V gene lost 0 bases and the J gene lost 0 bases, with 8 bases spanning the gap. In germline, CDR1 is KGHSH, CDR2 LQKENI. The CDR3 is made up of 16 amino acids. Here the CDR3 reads CASSPPSGPNTGELFF. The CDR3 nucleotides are TGTGCCAGCTCACCACCTTCGGGACCGAACACCGGGGAGCTGTTTTTT.

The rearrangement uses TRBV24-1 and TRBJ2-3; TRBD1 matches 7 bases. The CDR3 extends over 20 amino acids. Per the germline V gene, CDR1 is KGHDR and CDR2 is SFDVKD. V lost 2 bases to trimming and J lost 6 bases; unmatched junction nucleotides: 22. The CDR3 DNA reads TGTGCCACCAGTGATTCACTAGGGACAGCCCCGGGGTTGTATTCCGATACGCAGTATTTT. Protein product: CATSDSLGTAPGLYSDTQYF.

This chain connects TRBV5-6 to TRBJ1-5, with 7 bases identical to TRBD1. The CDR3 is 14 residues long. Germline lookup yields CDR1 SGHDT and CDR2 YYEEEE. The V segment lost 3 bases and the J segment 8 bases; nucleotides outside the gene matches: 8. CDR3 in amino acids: CASSSVGTEEPQHF. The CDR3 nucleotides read TGTGCCAGCAGCTCTGTGGGGACAGAGGAGCCCCAGCATTTT. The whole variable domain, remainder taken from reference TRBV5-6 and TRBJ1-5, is DAGVTQSPTHLIKTRGQQVTLRCSPKSGHDTVSWYQQALGQGPQFIFQYYEEEERQRGNFPDRFSGHQFPNYSSELNVNALLLGDSALYLCASSSVGTEEPQHFGDGTRLSIL.

For the CDR3, the DNA is TGTGCCAGCACCTCGGACAGCTATGGCTACACCTTC. Translating gives CASTSDSYGYTF. J is TRBJ1-2 and V is TRBV2; possibly TRBD1 for D (6 bases). Looked up from germline, CDR1 is SNHLY and CDR2 is FYNNEI. CDR3 length: 12 amino acids. The V end was cut by 7 bases, the J end by 4 bases, with 10 bases between.

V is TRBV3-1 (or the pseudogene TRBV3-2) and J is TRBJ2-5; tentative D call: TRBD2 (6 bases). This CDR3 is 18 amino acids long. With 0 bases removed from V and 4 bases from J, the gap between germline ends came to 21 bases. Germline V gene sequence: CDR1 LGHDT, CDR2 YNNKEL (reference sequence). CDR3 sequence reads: CASSQDSPYRRGGETQYF. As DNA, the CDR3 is TGTGCCAGCAGCCAAGATTCCCCGTATAGGAGGGGCGGAGAGACCCAGTACTTC.

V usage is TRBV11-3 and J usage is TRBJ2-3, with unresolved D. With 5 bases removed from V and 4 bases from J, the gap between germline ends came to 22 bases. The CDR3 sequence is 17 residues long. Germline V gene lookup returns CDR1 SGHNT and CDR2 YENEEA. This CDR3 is CASSLRTVRVDADTQYF. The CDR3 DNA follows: TGTGCCAGCAGCCTGAGAACAGTTAGAGTGGACGCAGATACGCAGTATTTT.

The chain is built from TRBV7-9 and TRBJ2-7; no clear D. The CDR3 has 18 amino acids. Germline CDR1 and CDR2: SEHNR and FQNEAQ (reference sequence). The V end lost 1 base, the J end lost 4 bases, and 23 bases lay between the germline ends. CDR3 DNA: TGTGCCAGCAGCTTAGTCCCCACTAACACCCACTACCGGTACGAGCAGTACTTC. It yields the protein CASSLVPTNTHYRYEQYF.

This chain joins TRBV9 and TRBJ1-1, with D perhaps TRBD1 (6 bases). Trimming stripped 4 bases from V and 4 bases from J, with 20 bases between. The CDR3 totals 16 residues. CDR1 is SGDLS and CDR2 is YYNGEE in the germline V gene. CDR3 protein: CASSPGTGGLGTEAFF. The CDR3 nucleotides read TGTGCCAGCAGCCCAGGGACGGGGGGGCTTGGCACTGAAGCTTTCTTT.

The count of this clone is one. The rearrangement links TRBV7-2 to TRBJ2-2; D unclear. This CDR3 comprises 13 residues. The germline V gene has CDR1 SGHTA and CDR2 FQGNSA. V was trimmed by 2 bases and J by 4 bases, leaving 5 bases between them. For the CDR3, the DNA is TGTGCCAGCAGCTTACTTGGCACCGGGGAGCTGTTTTTT. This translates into CASSLLGTGELFF.

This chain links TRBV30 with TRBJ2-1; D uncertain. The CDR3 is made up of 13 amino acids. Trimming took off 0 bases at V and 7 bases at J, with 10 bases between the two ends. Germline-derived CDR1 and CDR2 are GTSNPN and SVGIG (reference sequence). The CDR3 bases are TGTGCCTGGAGTGTACTTACGGCTAATGAGCAGTTCTTC. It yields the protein CAWSVLTANEQFF.

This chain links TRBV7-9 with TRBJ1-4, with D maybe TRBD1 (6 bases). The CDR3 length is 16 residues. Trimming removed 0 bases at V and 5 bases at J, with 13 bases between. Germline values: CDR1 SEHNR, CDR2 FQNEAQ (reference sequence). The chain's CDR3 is CASSLAQGTENEKLFF. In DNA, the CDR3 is TGTGCCAGCAGCTTAGCGCAGGGGACCGAAAATGAAAAACTGTTTTTT. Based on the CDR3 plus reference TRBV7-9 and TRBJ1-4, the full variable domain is DTGVSQNPRHKITKRGQNVTFRCDPISEHNRLYWYRQTLGQGPEFLTYFQNEAQLEKSRLLSDRFSAERPKGSFSTLEIQRTEQGDSAMYLCASSLAQGTENEKLFFGSGTQLSVL.